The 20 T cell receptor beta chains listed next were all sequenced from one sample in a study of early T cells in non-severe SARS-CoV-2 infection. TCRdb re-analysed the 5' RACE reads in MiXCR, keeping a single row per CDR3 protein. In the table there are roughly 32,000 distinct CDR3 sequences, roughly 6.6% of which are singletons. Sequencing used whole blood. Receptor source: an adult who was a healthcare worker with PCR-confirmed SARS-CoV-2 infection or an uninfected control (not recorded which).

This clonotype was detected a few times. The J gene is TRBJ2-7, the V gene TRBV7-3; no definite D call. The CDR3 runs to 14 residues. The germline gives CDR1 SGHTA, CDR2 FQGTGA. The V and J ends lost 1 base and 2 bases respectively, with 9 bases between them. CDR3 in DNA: TGTGCCAGCAGCTTAAAGAATGGGCCCTACGAGCAGTACTTC. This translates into CASSLKNGPYEQYF. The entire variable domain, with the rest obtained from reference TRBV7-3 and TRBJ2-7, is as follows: GAGVSQTPSNKVTEKGKYVELRCDPISGHTALYWYRQSLGQGPEFLIYFQGTGAADDSGLPNDRFFAVRPEGSVSTLKIQRTERGDSAVYLCASSLKNGPYEQYFGPGTRLTVT.

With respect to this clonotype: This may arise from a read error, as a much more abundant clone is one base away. Here the CDR3 DNA reads TGCACCAGCAGCCCGGACAGATTCAATCAGCCCCAGCATTTT. Amino acids: CTSSPDRFNQPQHF. The chain carries TRBV5-1 and TRBJ1-5, with a tentative D call TRBD1 (6 bases). This CDR3 is built from 14 residues. Germline assignment: CDR1 SGHRS and CDR2 YFSETQ.

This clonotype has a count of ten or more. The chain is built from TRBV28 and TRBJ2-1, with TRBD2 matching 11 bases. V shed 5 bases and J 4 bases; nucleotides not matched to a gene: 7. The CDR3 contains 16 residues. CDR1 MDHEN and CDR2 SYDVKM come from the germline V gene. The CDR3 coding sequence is TGTGCCAGCAGTCCTTACGGGACTAGCGGTTACAATGAGCAGTTCTTC. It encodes CASSPYGTSGYNEQFF.

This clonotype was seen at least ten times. DNA for the CDR3: TGTGCCAGCAGTGGGGGAGGGACTAATGAAAAACTGTTTTTT. This codes for CASSGGGTNEKLFF. V is TRBV25-1 and J is TRBJ1-4, with D uncertain. The germline V gene has CDR1 MGHDK and CDR2 SYGVNS. The CDR3 runs to 14 residues. The V gene lost 4 bases and the J gene lost 2 bases, with 8 bases spanning the gap. The complete variable domain, with remaining parts taken from reference TRBV25-1 and TRBJ1-4, reads EADIYQTPRYLVIGTGKKITLECSQTMGHDKMYWYQQDPGMELHLIHYSYGVNSTEKGDLSSESTVSRIRTEHFPLTLESARPSHTSQYLCASSGGGTNEKLFFGSGTQLSVL.

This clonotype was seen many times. DNA of the CDR3: TGTGCCTGGAGTGGACAGGGAAATCAGCCCCAGCATTTT. Amino acids: CAWSGQGNQPQHF. This chain links TRBV30 with TRBJ1-5, with TRBD1 matching 7 bases. CDR1 and CDR2 from the germline V gene are GTSNPN and SVGIG (reference sequence). The CDR3 is 13 amino acids. The V segment lost 1 base and the J segment 4 bases; nucleotides outside the gene matches: 1.

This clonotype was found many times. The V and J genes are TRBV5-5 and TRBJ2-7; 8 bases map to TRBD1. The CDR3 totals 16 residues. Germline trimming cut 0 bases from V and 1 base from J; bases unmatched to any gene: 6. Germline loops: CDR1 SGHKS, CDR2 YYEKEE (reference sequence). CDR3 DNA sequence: TGTGCCAGCAGCTTGGCTCCAGGGACAGGATCCTACGAGCAGTACTTC. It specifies CASSLAPGTGSYEQYF.

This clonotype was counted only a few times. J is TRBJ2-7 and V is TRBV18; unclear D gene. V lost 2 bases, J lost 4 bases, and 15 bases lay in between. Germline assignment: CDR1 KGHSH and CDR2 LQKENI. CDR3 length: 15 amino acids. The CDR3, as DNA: TGTGCCAGCTCACCAGATCTCCGTCCCCCTTACGAGCAGTACTTC. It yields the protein CASSPDLRPPYEQYF.

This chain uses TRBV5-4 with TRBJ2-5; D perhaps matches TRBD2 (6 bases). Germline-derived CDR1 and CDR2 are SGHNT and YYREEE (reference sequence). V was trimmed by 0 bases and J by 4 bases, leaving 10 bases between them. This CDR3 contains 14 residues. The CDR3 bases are TGTGCCAGCAGCTTGGATCGACTAGGAGAGACCCAGTACTTC. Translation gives CASSLDRLGETQYF.

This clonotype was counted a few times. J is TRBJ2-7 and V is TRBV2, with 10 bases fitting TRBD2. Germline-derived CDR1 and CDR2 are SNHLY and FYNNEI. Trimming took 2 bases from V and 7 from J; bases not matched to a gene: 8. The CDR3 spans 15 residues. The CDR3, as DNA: TGTGCCAGCAGTGAAAGGGCTAGCGGGAGTGATGAGCAGTACTTC. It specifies CASSERASGSDEQYF.

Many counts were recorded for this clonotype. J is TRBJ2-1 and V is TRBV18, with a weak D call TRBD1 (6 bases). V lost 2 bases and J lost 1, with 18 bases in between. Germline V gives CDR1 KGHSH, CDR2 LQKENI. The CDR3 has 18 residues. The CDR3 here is CASSPSYTRGGSYNEQFF. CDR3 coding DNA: TGTGCCAGCTCACCATCGTATACACGAGGGGGTTCCTACAATGAGCAGTTCTTC.

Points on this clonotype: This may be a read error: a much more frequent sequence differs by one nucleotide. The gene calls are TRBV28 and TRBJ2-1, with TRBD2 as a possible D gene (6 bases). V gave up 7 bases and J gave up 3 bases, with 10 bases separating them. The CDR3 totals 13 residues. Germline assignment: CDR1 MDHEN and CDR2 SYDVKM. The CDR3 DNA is TGTGCCAGCAATATGGACTACTACAATGAGCAGTTCTTC. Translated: CASNMDYYNEQFF.

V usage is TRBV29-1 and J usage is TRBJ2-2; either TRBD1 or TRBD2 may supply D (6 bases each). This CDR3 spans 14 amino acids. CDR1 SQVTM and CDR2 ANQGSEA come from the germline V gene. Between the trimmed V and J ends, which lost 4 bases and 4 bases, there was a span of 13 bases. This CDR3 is CSVARTAGTGELFF. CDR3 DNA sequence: TGCAGCGTTGCCCGGACAGCGGGCACCGGGGAGCTGTTTTTT.

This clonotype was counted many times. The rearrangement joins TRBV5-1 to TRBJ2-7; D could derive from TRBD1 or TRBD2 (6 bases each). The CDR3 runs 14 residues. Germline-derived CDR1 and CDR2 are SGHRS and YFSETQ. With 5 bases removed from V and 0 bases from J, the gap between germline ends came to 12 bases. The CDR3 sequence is CASSPGASSYEQYF. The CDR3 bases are TGCGCCAGCAGTCCGGGGGCTAGCTCCTACGAGCAGTACTTC.

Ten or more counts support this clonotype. The CDR3 loop is CASSELSTGELFF. CDR3 bases: TGCGCCAGCAGTGAACTAAGCACCGGGGAGCTGTTTTTT. This rearrangement joins TRBV10-2 to TRBJ2-2; D is unresolved. The V end lost 3 bases, the J end lost 4 bases, and 6 bases lay between the germline ends. Germline values: CDR1 WSHSY, CDR2 SAAADI. CDR3 length: 13 amino acids.

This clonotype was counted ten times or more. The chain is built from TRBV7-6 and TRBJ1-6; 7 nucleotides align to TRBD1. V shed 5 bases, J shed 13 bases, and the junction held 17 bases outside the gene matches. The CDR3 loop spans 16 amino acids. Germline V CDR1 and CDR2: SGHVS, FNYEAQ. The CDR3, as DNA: TGTGCCAGCAGCCTTACAGGGGCTGGGATTGCGGGGCCCCTCCACTTT. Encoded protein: CASSLTGAGIAGPLHF.

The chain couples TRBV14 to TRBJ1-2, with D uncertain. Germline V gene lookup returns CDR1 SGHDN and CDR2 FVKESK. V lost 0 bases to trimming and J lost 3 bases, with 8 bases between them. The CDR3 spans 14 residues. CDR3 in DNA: TGTGCCAGCAGCCAAGATTTCGGAGACTATGGCTACACCTTC. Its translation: CASSQDFGDYGYTF.

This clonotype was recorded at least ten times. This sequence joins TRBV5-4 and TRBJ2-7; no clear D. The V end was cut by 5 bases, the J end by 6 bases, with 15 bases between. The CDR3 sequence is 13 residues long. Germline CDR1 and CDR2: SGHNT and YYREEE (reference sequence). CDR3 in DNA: TGTGCCAGCAGTTTTATAATTGGGTCCGAGCAGTACTTC. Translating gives CASSFIIGSEQYF. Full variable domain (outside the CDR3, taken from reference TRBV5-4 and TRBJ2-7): ETGVTQSPTHLIKTRGQQVTLRCSSQSGHNTVSWYQQALGQGPQFIFQYYREEENGRGNFPPRFSGLQFPNYSSELNVNALELDDSALYLCASSFIIGSEQYFGPGTRLTVT.

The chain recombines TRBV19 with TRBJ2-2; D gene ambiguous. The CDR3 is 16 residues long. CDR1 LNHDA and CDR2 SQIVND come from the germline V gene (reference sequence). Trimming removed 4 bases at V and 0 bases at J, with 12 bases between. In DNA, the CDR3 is TGTGCCAGTAGTAATGCCCCGACTGCGAACACCGGGGAGCTGTTTTTT. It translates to CASSNAPTANTGELFF.

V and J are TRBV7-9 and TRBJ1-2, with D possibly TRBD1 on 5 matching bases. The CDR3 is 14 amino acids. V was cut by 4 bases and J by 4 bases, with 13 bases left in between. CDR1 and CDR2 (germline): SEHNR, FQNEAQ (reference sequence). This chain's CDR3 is CASSSPGTGYGYTF. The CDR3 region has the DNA TGTGCCAGCAGCTCGCCCGGGACCGGCTATGGCTACACCTTC.

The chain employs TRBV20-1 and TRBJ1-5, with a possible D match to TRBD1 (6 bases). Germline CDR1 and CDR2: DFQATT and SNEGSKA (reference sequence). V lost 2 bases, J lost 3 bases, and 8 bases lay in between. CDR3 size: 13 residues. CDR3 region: CSARMGANQPQHF. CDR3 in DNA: TGCAGTGCTAGAATGGGGGCCAATCAGCCCCAGCATTTT.